This T cell receptor (beta chain) was retrieved from a study of beta chain features in type 1 diabetes. This CDR3 has 14 residues. Trimming pared 0 bases from V and 4 bases from J, leaving 9 bases between. CDR1 and CDR2 from the germline V gene are LGHNA and YSLEER. Reverse transcription of all isolated RNA meant that expressed TCRB transcripts were sequenced. Method: immunoSEQ multiplex PCR; TCRdb's copy keeps in-frame clones and lacks some. The table shows over 500,000 clones, with about 16% occurring only once. This TCR came from a man between 18 and 29 years old in good health. Sample: naive CD4+ T cells from blood. The chain recombines TRBV4-3 with TRBJ1-2; tentatively, D is TRBD1 (6 bases). CDR3 residues: CASSQEQGIYGYTF. DNA for the CDR3: TGCGCCAGCAGCCAAGAACAGGGAATCTATGGCTACACCTTC.